This T cell receptor (beta chain) was recovered during a study of T cell responses to AZD1222 COVID-19 vaccine. The CDR3 length is 14 residues. Germline CDR1 and CDR2: SEHNR and FQNEAQ (reference sequence). V was cut by 4 bases and J by 4 bases, with 13 bases left in between. The table came from immunoSEQ multiplex PCR; TCRdb's copy has only in-frame clones and leaves some out. This sample yields around 150,000 clones, of which about nine tenths are seen a single time; roughly 5.5% belongs to the top ten. On this clone: Antigen unknown.

The study, taken as a whole, reports: With two AZD1222 doses given, Spike-specific TCR breadth and depth both rose. Most donors were white British, females outnumbered males, and clonal diversity was possibly underestimated.

The chain links TRBV7-9 to TRBJ1-1, with D possibly matching TRBD1 (6 bases). This sequence was found in an adult in good health. The specimen was peripheral blood, collected on day 0 of AZD1222 vaccination. Written as DNA, the CDR3 is TGTGCCAGCAGCTGGACAGATGGTAGCACTGAAGCTTTCTTT. It encodes CASSWTDGSTEAFF.